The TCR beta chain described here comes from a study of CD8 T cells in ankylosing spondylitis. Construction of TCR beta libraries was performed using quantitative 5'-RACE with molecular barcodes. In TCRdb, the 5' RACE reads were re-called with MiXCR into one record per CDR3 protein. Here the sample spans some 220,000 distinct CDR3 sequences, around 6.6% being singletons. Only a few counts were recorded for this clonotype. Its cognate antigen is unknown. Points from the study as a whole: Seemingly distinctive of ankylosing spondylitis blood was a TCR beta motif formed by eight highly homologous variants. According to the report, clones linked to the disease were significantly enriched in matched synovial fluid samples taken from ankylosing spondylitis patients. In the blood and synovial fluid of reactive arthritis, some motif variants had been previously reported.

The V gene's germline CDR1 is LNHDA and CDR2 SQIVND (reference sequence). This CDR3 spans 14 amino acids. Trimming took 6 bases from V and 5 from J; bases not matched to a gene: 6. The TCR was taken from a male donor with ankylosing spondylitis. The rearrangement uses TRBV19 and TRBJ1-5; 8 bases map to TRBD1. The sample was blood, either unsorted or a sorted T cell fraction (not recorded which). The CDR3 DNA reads TGTGCCAGTAGATCTGGACAGGGCTATCAGCCCCAGCATTTT. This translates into CASRSGQGYQPQHF.